These 30 T cell receptor beta chains share one sample of origin, sequenced in a study of T cell responses to AZD1222 COVID-19 vaccine. Libraries were prepared by immunoSEQ multiplex PCR; TCRdb keeps only in-frame clonotypes and omits some of them. The profile covers 150,000 to 200,000 clones, with around 94% appearing a single time and roughly 4% taken by the ten largest. The material was peripheral blood, obtained 28 days after the second dose of the MenACWY control vaccine. The source of these receptors is an adult who received the MenACWY meningococcal vaccine as a control.

The chain is built from TRBV6-5 and TRBJ2-5; TRBD1 is a possible D gene (6 bases). Germline-derived CDR1 and CDR2 are MNHEY and SVGAGI. The CDR3 is 15 residues long. Between the trimmed V and J ends, which lost 5 bases and 0 bases, there was a span of 13 bases. The CDR3 is CASSTQGRYQETQYF. The CDR3 coding sequence is TGTGCCAGCAGTACTCAGGGGAGATACCAAGAGACCCAGTACTTC.

The genes are TRBV12-3 or TRBV12-4 and TRBJ2-1; either TRBD1 or TRBD2 may fit D (5 bases each). The CDR3 sequence is 13 residues long. The ends were cut back, 6 bases at V and 4 bases at J, with 10 bases in the middle. In nucleotides, the CDR3 is TGTGCCAGCAGCAGGGACCCATACAATGAGCAGTTCTTC. Protein sequence: CASSRDPYNEQFF.

The genes are TRBV6-5 and TRBJ2-7; maybe TRBD1 (6 bases). V dropped 5 bases and J dropped 5 bases, with 13 bases sitting between them. This CDR3 region has 13 residues. Per germline, CDR1 MNHEY and CDR2 SVGAGI. CDR3 bases: TGTGCCAGCAGTCGGGACAAAGGGAACGAGCAGTACTTC. Amino acid sequence: CASSRDKGNEQYF.

CDR3 sequence: CASSWTGTGGRETQYF. In nucleotides, the CDR3 is TGTGCCAGCAGTTGGACCGGGACAGGGGGAAGGGAGACCCAGTACTTC. V is TRBV6-5 and J is TRBJ2-5, with TRBD1 matching 11 bases. This CDR3 comprises 16 residues. V lost 4 bases, J lost 5 bases, and 9 bases stayed unmatched. The germline V gene has CDR1 MNHEY and CDR2 SVGAGI.

In this sample, this clone turned up a few times. This rearrangement joins TRBV4-1 to TRBJ2-7; a possible D gene is TRBD2 (6 bases). Germline-derived CDR1 and CDR2 are MGHRA and YSYEKL. V gave up 5 bases and J gave up 2 bases, with 13 bases separating them. This CDR3 region has 14 residues. The CDR3 DNA sequence: TGCGCCAGCAGCTCACGGGAGAAAACCTACGAGCAGTACTTC. Its translation: CASSSREKTYEQYF.

The J gene is TRBJ1-1, the V gene TRBV7-3; 7 bases align to TRBD1. Per germline, CDR1 SGHTA and CDR2 FQGTGA. This CDR3 region has 13 residues. Trimming cost V 6 bases and J 5 bases; bases outside gene matches: 6. CDR3 in DNA: TGTGCCAGCAGTATCACACAGGGGACTGAAGCTTTCTTT. This encodes CASSITQGTEAFF.

The chain uses TRBV3-1 (or the pseudogene TRBV3-2) and TRBJ2-7; 12 nucleotides line up with TRBD2. V gave up 5 bases and J gave up 3 bases; unmatched junction bases: 11. In germline, CDR1 is LGHDT, CDR2 YNNKEL (reference sequence). The CDR3 contains 17 residues. CDR3 sequence reads: CASSSRLAGENFYEQYF. The DNA of the CDR3 is TGTGCCAGCAGCTCGCGACTAGCGGGAGAGAACTTCTACGAGCAGTACTTC.

This clone showed up just once. V and J are TRBV2 and TRBJ1-4; D is perhaps TRBD1 (5 bases). V lost 3 bases to trimming and J lost 7 bases, with 9 bases between them. In germline, CDR1 is SNHLY, CDR2 FYNNEI. CDR3 length: 13 amino acids. CDR3 residues: CASSEGRVEKLFF. The CDR3 DNA reads TGTGCCAGCAGTGAGGGCAGGGTTGAAAAACTGTTTTTT.

This sequence joins TRBV5-4 and TRBJ2-1; 10 bases map to TRBD1. J lost 8 bases, V lost 2 bases, and 7 bases had no gene match. Germline CDR1 and CDR2: SGHNT and YYREEE (reference sequence). This CDR3 has 15 amino acids. The chain's CDR3 is CASSFRDRGGHEQFF. CDR3 nucleotides: TGTGCCAGCAGCTTCCGGGACAGGGGAGGTCATGAGCAGTTCTTC. The full variable domain, its missing parts supplied by reference TRBV5-4 and TRBJ2-1, is ETGVTQSPTHLIKTRGQQVTLRCSSQSGHNTVSWYQQALGQGPQFIFQYYREEENGRGNFPPRFSGLQFPNYSSELNVNALELDDSALYLCASSFRDRGGHEQFFGPGTRLTVL.

J is TRBJ2-5 and V is TRBV5-1; D call uncertain. V dropped 0 bases and J dropped 0 bases, with 9 bases sitting between them. The V gene's germline CDR1 is SGHRS and CDR2 YFSETQ. The CDR3 sequence is 15 residues long. CDR3 in DNA: TGCGCCAGCAGCTTGGCCGTAGGGTACCAAGAGACCCAGTACTTC. Translation: CASSLAVGYQETQYF.

J is TRBJ1-4 and V is TRBV6-5; D unresolved. Between the trimmed V and J ends, which lost 0 bases and 7 bases, there was a span of 12 bases. CDR1 and CDR2 from the germline V gene are MNHEY and SVGAGI. The CDR3 is 15 residues long. This CDR3 is CASSYSAFSGEKLFF. Written as DNA, the CDR3 is TGTGCCAGCAGTTACTCGGCGTTTTCGGGTGAAAAACTGTTTTTT.

The chain combines TRBV14 with TRBJ2-3, with D perhaps matching TRBD2 (5 bases). V was clipped by 3 bases and J by 10 bases, with 8 bases between them. CDR1 is SGHDN, CDR2 FVKESK, per germline. The CDR3 consists of 11 residues. CDR3 residues: CASSHSAAQYF. The DNA of the CDR3 is TGTGCCAGCAGCCATAGCGCCGCGCAGTATTTT.

The chain couples TRBV5-6 to TRBJ2-3, with D perhaps TRBD2 (6 bases). CDR1 and CDR2 (germline): SGHDT, YYEEEE. Trimming took 4 bases from V and 2 from J, leaving 14 bases between them. This CDR3 comprises 15 residues. CDR3 nucleotide sequence: TGTGCCAGCAGCGAGGGGACTCATAACACAGATACGCAGTATTTT. Its translation is CASSEGTHNTDTQYF. Supplemented by reference TRBV5-6 and TRBJ2-3, the full variable domain reads DAGVTQSPTHLIKTRGQQVTLRCSPKSGHDTVSWYQQALGQGPQFIFQYYEEEERQRGNFPDRFSGHQFPNYSSELNVNALLLGDSALYLCASSEGTHNTDTQYFGPGTRLTVL.

The chain has TRBV5-1 and TRBJ2-1, with D unclear. The CDR3 loop spans 12 amino acids. Looked up from germline, CDR1 is SGHRS and CDR2 is YFSETQ. V was clipped by 4 bases and J by 8 bases, with 10 bases between them. CDR3 bases: TGCGCCAGCAGCCCACGATGGGATGAGCAGTTCTTC. This gives the protein CASSPRWDEQFF.

V gene TRBV6-5 combines with J gene TRBJ1-2; maybe TRBD1 (5 bases). The CDR3 runs 14 residues. V dropped 6 bases and J dropped 4 bases, with 15 bases sitting between them. Germline V gene lookup returns CDR1 MNHEY and CDR2 SVGAGI. The CDR3 bases are TGTGCCAGCAGCGGGCGGGGCACGGCCTATGGCTACACCTTC. Its translation: CASSGRGTAYGYTF.

This clone was counted only a few times. The chain recombines TRBV7-3 with TRBJ2-1; 7 nucleotides match TRBD2. V shed 2 bases, J shed 7 bases, and the junction held 11 bases outside the gene matches. The CDR3 consists of 16 residues. Germline V gene sequence: CDR1 SGHTA, CDR2 FQGTGA. The CDR3 nucleotides read TGTGCCAGCAGCTTAGGGTTCTACGGCGGGGGAAATGAGCAGTTCTTC. This codes for CASSLGFYGGGNEQFF.

The chain is built from TRBV27 and TRBJ2-7; 7 nucleotides align to TRBD1. This CDR3 has 14 amino acids. CDR1 is MNHEY, CDR2 SMNVEV, per germline (reference sequence). V shed 5 bases and J 2 bases; nucleotides not matched to a gene: 6. The CDR3 bases are TGTGCCAGCAGTGCCCTGGACAGGACCTACGAGCAGTACTTC. Its translation: CASSALDRTYEQYF.

The chain has TRBV27 and TRBJ1-2; D not certain. This CDR3 has 11 residues. Germline CDR1 is MNHEY and CDR2 is SMNVEV (reference sequence). V was cut by 8 bases and J by 7 bases, with 11 bases left in between. The CDR3 DNA is TGTGCCAGCGGGCCAGGAAGTGGCTACACCTTC. The encoded protein is CASGPGSGYTF.

The DNA for the CDR3 is TGTGCCAGCAGCCCTGGAGGGTCCTACAATGAGCAGTTCTTC. Its translation is CASSPGGSYNEQFF. This chain links TRBV11-3 with TRBJ2-1; the D gene is possibly TRBD2 (6 bases). Germline V gene lookup returns CDR1 SGHNT and CDR2 YENEEA. V lost 5 bases to trimming and J lost 1 base, with 9 bases between them. The CDR3 has 14 amino acids.

The chain links TRBV19 to TRBJ1-6, with a possible D match to TRBD1 (6 bases). This CDR3 region has 13 residues. Germline lookup yields CDR1 LNHDA and CDR2 SQIVND (reference sequence). V was pared by 6 bases and J by 8 bases, with 11 bases between. CDR3 protein: CASRDRKDSPLHF. The CDR3 nucleotides read TGTGCCAGTAGGGACAGAAAGGATTCACCCCTCCACTTT.

The chain is built from TRBV6-2 or TRBV6-3 and TRBJ2-7; 8 nucleotides line up with TRBD1. Trimming removed 2 bases from V and 5 bases from J; junction bases left unmatched: 8. The V gene's germline CDR1 is MNHEY and CDR2 SVGEGT. This CDR3 is built from 15 residues. CDR3 loop: CASSYPRGPKDEQYF. CDR3 nucleotides: TGTGCCAGCAGTTACCCCAGGGGGCCCAAAGACGAGCAGTACTTC.

The sample holds one count of this clone. The chain has TRBV7-2 and TRBJ1-1, with D maybe TRBD1 (6 bases). The V and J ends lost 6 bases and 0 bases respectively, with 17 bases between them. Germline V gene sequence: CDR1 SGHTA, CDR2 FQGNSA. The CDR3 totals 16 residues. As DNA, the CDR3 is TGTGCCAGCAGGAGGGACACCAGCGACTTGAACACTGAAGCTTTCTTT. Protein sequence: CASRRDTSDLNTEAFF.

The chain employs TRBV29-1 and TRBJ2-1; 12 bases are a match to TRBD1. The V gene's germline CDR1 is SQVTM and CDR2 ANQGSEA. The CDR3 covers 14 residues. V lost 7 bases to trimming and J lost 9 bases; unmatched junction nucleotides: 10. As DNA, the CDR3 is TGCAGCGCCCGGAGGGGACAGGGGGCGCCTGAGCAGTTCTTC. Protein: CSARRGQGAPEQFF.

The J gene is TRBJ1-1, the V gene TRBV5-1; TRBD1 is a possible D gene (5 bases). Trimming took 6 bases from V and 0 from J, leaving 15 bases between them. This CDR3 region has 15 residues. Germline lookup yields CDR1 SGHRS and CDR2 YFSETQ. The CDR3 loop is CASTQTGTMNTEAFF. The CDR3 DNA sequence: TGCGCCAGCACCCAGACCGGGACTATGAACACTGAAGCTTTCTTT.

V usage is TRBV5-1 and J usage is TRBJ2-1; D is perhaps TRBD1 (6 bases). Germline V gene sequence: CDR1 SGHRS, CDR2 YFSETQ. CDR3 size: 13 residues. V was shortened by 4 bases and J by 8 bases, with 13 bases between the two germline ends. DNA of the CDR3: TGCGCCAGCAGCGGCCAGGGGAGTTATGAGCAGTTCTTC. Its protein product is CASSGQGSYEQFF.

The chain couples TRBV10-1 to TRBJ2-7, with TRBD2 identical over 7 bases. V shed 2 bases and J 3 bases; nucleotides not matched to a gene: 4. The V gene's germline CDR1 is WNHNN and CDR2 SYGVQD (reference sequence). The CDR3 runs to 14 residues. CDR3 in DNA: TGCGCCAGCAGTGAGGTGGCTAGCGGCTACGAGCAGTACTTC. It is translated as CASSEVASGYEQYF.

This clone has just one count. This chain connects TRBV7-8 to TRBJ1-5; D is unclear. This CDR3 has 15 amino acids. Between the trimmed V and J ends, which lost 2 bases and 0 bases, there was a span of 8 bases. CDR1 is SGHVS, CDR2 FQNEAQ, per germline. This chain's CDR3 is CASSLSRHSNQPQHF. The CDR3 bases are TGTGCCAGCAGCTTATCACGACATAGCAATCAGCCCCAGCATTTT.

This clone is a singleton in its sample. The rearrangement links TRBV11-2 to TRBJ2-7, with TRBD1 matching 7 bases. The germline V gene encodes CDR1 SGHAT and CDR2 FQNNGV. The CDR3 runs to 17 residues. The ends lost 6 bases at V and 5 bases at J; junction bases unmatched: 19. The CDR3 region is CASSLRSTNRGGNEQYF. The CDR3 nucleotides read TGTGCCAGCAGTCTCCGGTCGACGAACAGGGGTGGGAACGAGCAGTACTTC. The full variable domain, its missing parts supplied by reference TRBV11-2 and TRBJ2-7, is EAGVAQSPRYKIIEKRQSVAFWCNPISGHATLYWYQQILGQGPKLLIQFQNNGVVDDSQLPKDRFSAERLKGVDSTLKIQPAKLEDSAVYLCASSLRSTNRGGNEQYFGPGTRLTVT.

The chain couples TRBV7-8 to TRBJ2-7; TRBD2 matches at 9 bases. V dropped 0 bases and J dropped 3; count of bases not matched to a gene: 6. The CDR3 loop spans 16 amino acids. CDR1 SGHVS and CDR2 FQNEAQ come from the germline V gene. The CDR3 region has the DNA TGTGCCAGCAGCTTAGCGGTTGGCGGGGGGGTCTACGAGCAGTACTTC. Translated: CASSLAVGGGVYEQYF.

The gene calls are TRBV7-6 and TRBJ1-6; D gene uncertain. V was cut by 4 bases and J by 8 bases, with 9 bases left in between. The V gene's germline CDR1 is SGHVS and CDR2 FNYEAQ. The length of the CDR3 is 13 residues. The CDR3 bases are TGTGCCAGCAGCTCGGACCGAGATTCACCCCTCCACTTT. It is translated as CASSSDRDSPLHF.